This T cell receptor beta chain was recorded in a study of cytomegalovirus exposure and HLA in healthy donors. Study-level results: Several top significant clusters appeared, in a later analysis, to be linked to common viral pathogens. Accurate prediction of HLA-A and HLA-B alleles (for most subjects) was reportedly achieved from TCR beta sequences. Sequencing likely generated an artifact that appeared as a cluster of highly shared sequence variants.

Note on this clone: The antigen remains unidentified.

Germline V CDR1 and CDR2: SNHLY, FYNNEI. Trimming pared 0 bases from V and 9 bases from J, leaving 17 bases between. This CDR3 region has 15 residues. PCR involved 60 Vbeta and 13 Jbeta primers. Only in-frame clones appear in the TCRdb table, and some are missing; sequencing was by immunoSEQ multiplex PCR. In the table there are about 160,000 clones, 80% to 90% of which are singletons. This clonotype originated in a male donor in good health and CMV-seronegative. J is TRBJ2-5 and V is TRBV2, with TRBD2 as a possible D gene (7 bases). The sample consisted of PBMCs. The CDR3 region has the DNA TGTGCCAGCAGTGAAGCGGGAGGGGTAGGGGGTCCCCAGTACTTC. Protein sequence: CASSEAGGVGGPQYF.